The rows below give T cell receptor beta chains drawn from one sample of a study of beta chain features in type 1 diabetes. Here immunoSEQ multiplex PCR was the method, and the copy in TCRdb shows in-frame clones only, minus some. The data hold about 190,000 clones, with approximately 7.9% observed a single time. Sequencing was performed on central memory CD4+ T cells from blood. The receptors shown here come from a man aged 18 to 35 with type 1 diabetes. The CDR3 runs from the conserved cysteine through the conserved F or W. D genes are given only for firm matches. Clone size is not always given. Where it is, it says once, few, many or a class for expanded clones.

d_gene,abundance,len,j_gene,v_gene,CDR3nt,CDR3aa
-,many,13,TRBJ2-7,TRBV29-1,TGCAGCGTCCACAGGGGGGGCACCTACGAGCAGTACTTC,CSVHRGGTYEQYF
-,-,12,TRBJ2-7,TRBV5-1,TGCGCCAGCAGCTTGACACCGGGGGAGCAGTACTTC,CASSLTPGEQYF
-,-,16,TRBJ2-3,TRBV9,TGTGCCAGCAGCGTAGGGAGGGGGGGGGCCTCAGATACGCAGTATTTT,CASSVGRGGASDTQYF
-,few,15,TRBJ2-2,TRBV5-1,TGCGCCAGCAGCTTTCGGCTAGCAGACACCGGGGAGCTGTTTTTT,CASSFRLADTGELFF
-,many,13,TRBJ2-3,TRBV19,TGTGCCAGTCGGAAGACTAGCACAGATACGCAGTATTTT,CASRKTSTDTQYF
-,few,14,TRBJ1-1,TRBV21-1,TGTGCCAGCAGCATGGGACAGAAGAACACTGAAGCTTTCTTT,CASSMGQKNTEAFF
-,few,15,TRBJ2-5,TRBV7-9,TGTGCCAGCAGCTTAGTTCACGGGCAGGGTGAGACCCAGTACTTC,CASSLVHGQGETQYF
TRBD1,few,14,TRBJ1-1,TRBV5-1,TGCGCCAGCAGCGTGACAGGGTATCTCGCTGAAGCTTTCTTT,CASSVTGYLAEAFF
TRBD1,-,14,TRBJ2-5,TRBV15,TGTGCCACCAGCTTGGACAGGGCAGGGAAGACCCAGTACTTC,CATSLDRAGKTQYF
TRBD1,few,15,TRBJ1-2,TRBV6-5,TGTGCCAGCACTACCACGGGACAGGGCTTGCGAGGCTACACCTTC,CASTTTGQGLRGYTF
TRBD2,few,15,TRBJ2-1,TRBV30,TGTGCCTGGAGAAGGAGACTAGCGGGTTACAATGAGCAGTTCTTC,CAWRRRLAGYNEQFF
-,-,13,TRBJ1-2,TRBV5-4,TGTGCCAGCAGCTTAGCGGGTGAAGGAGGCTACACCTTC,CASSLAGEGGYTF
TRBD1,-,14,TRBJ1-2,TRBV10-3,TGTGCCATCAGTAGTATTCAGGGGGCGCGTGGCTACACCTTC,CAISSIQGARGYTF
TRBD1,few,13,TRBJ1-2,TRBV28,TGTGCCATCGGGGACAGGGGAAACTATGGCTACACCTTC,CAIGDRGNYGYTF
-,-,14,TRBJ2-3,TRBV30,TGTGCCTGGAGGCCTAGCTCTCGGACAGATACGCAGTATTTT,CAWRPSSRTDTQYF
-,-,14,TRBJ1-2,TRBV6-1,TGTGCCAGCAGTGAAGTACCCTACGATGGTGGCTACACCTTC,CASSEVPYDGGYTF
-,-,13,TRBJ2-5,TRBV29-1,TGCAGCGTCCGACGGGACACCCAAGAGACCCAGTACTTC,CSVRRDTQETQYF
-,-,15,TRBJ1-2,TRBV25-1,TGTGCCAGCAGTGAAAGGATAGGGGATGTGAGGGGCTACACCTTC,CASSERIGDVRGYTF
-,-,15,TRBJ1-1,TRBV2,TGTGCCAGCAAGTTTTCCGGACAACGGTCCACTGAAGCTTTCTTT,CASKFSGQRSTEAFF
TRBD1,few,13,TRBJ2-4,TRBV6-6,TGTGCCAGCAGGGGACAGGGGATCAACATTCAGTACTTC,CASRGQGINIQYF
-,many,13,TRBJ1-1,TRBV7-9,TGTGCCAGCAGTCCCGGATCTCAACGGCGGGCTTTCTTT,CASSPGSQRRAFF
TRBD2,few,16,TRBJ2-7,TRBV29-1,TGCAGCGTTTCACCTTACGGACTAGCGGGATCCTACGAGCAGTACTTC,CSVSPYGLAGSYEQYF
TRBD1,few,13,TRBJ2-3,TRBV27,TGTGCCAGCAGTACTACAGGGGTTGATACGCAGTATTTT,CASSTTGVDTQYF
TRBD2,few,16,TRBJ2-5,TRBV7-2,TGTGCCAGCAGCCCCGCGACTAGCGGGATCAGGGAGACCCAGTACTTC,CASSPATSGIRETQYF
TRBD2,-,14,TRBJ2-7,TRBV9,TGTGCCAGCAGCCCTGGACTAGCGGTACACGAGCAGTACTTC,CASSPGLAVHEQYF
-,few,12,TRBJ1-2,TRBV7-2,TGTGCCAGCAGCATTCAGGGTTATGGCTACACCTTC,CASSIQGYGYTF
TRBD2,few,15,TRBJ2-5,TRBV28,TGTGCCAGCAGTAGTCCAGGGAGGGGAGGAGAGACCCAGTACTTC,CASSSPGRGGETQYF
-,few,14,TRBJ2-5,TRBV7-9,TGTGCCAGCAGCTTAACAGGGGCGGGGGAGACCCAGTACTTC,CASSLTGAGETQYF
-,-,14,TRBJ2-5,TRBV28,TGTGCCAGCAGCGACAGGATTAGGCAAGAGACCCAGTACTTC,CASSDRIRQETQYF
TRBD1,-,16,TRBJ2-7,TRBV18,TGTGCCAGCTCACCCCCGGGATGGGCAGGGGGTGACGAGCAGTACTTC,CASSPPGWAGGDEQYF
TRBD1,few,15,TRBJ1-2,TRBV6-5,TGTGCCAGCAGCCTTACCCCGGGACAGGGCTATGGCTACACCTTC,CASSLTPGQGYGYTF
TRBD1,-,17,TRBJ2-2,TRBV14,TGTGCCAGCAGACCCGACAGGGGGGGCAGGAACACCGGGGAGCTGTTTTTT,CASRPDRGGRNTGELFF
-,-,11,TRBJ1-5,TRBV30,TGTGCCTGGAGTGGGGGCGGGCCCCAGCATTTT,CAWSGGGPQHF
-,-,13,TRBJ2-5,TRBV5-1,TGCGCCAGCAGCTTAGAGGGACAAGAGACCCAGTACTTC,CASSLEGQETQYF
-,-,16,TRBJ2-7,TRBV5-1,TGCGCCAGCAGCTTGGCCGGTGGAGTCGGCTCCTACGAGCAGTACTTC,CASSLAGGVGSYEQYF
-,-,15,TRBJ2-7,TRBV23-1,TGCGCCAGCAGTCTCCTAAGGGGGGGCGGCTACGAGCAGTACTTC,CASSLLRGGGYEQYF
-,-,13,TRBJ2-5,TRBV5-5,TGTGCCAGCAGCTTTAACCCAGGGGAGACCCAGTACTTC,CASSFNPGETQYF
-,-,13,TRBJ2-1,TRBV5-1,TGCGCCAGCAGCTTAGGGGGCTACAATGAGCAGTTCTTC,CASSLGGYNEQFF
-,-,13,TRBJ2-2,TRBV28,TGTGCCAGCAGTTCCGGCGGGCCCGGGGAGCTGTTTTTT,CASSSGGPGELFF
TRBD1,few,15,TRBJ1-3,TRBV4-2,TGTGCCAGCAGCACTCCCGGGACAGCTGGAAACACCATATATTTT,CASSTPGTAGNTIYF
-,few,16,TRBJ2-1,TRBV6-1,TGTGCCAGCAGTGAACTCCATTCAGCGTCTCAGGGTGAGCAGTTCTTC,CASSELHSASQGEQFF
TRBD1,-,14,TRBJ1-2,TRBV28,TGTGCCAGCAGTTCCCCGACAGGGGTCTATGGCTACACCTTC,CASSSPTGVYGYTF